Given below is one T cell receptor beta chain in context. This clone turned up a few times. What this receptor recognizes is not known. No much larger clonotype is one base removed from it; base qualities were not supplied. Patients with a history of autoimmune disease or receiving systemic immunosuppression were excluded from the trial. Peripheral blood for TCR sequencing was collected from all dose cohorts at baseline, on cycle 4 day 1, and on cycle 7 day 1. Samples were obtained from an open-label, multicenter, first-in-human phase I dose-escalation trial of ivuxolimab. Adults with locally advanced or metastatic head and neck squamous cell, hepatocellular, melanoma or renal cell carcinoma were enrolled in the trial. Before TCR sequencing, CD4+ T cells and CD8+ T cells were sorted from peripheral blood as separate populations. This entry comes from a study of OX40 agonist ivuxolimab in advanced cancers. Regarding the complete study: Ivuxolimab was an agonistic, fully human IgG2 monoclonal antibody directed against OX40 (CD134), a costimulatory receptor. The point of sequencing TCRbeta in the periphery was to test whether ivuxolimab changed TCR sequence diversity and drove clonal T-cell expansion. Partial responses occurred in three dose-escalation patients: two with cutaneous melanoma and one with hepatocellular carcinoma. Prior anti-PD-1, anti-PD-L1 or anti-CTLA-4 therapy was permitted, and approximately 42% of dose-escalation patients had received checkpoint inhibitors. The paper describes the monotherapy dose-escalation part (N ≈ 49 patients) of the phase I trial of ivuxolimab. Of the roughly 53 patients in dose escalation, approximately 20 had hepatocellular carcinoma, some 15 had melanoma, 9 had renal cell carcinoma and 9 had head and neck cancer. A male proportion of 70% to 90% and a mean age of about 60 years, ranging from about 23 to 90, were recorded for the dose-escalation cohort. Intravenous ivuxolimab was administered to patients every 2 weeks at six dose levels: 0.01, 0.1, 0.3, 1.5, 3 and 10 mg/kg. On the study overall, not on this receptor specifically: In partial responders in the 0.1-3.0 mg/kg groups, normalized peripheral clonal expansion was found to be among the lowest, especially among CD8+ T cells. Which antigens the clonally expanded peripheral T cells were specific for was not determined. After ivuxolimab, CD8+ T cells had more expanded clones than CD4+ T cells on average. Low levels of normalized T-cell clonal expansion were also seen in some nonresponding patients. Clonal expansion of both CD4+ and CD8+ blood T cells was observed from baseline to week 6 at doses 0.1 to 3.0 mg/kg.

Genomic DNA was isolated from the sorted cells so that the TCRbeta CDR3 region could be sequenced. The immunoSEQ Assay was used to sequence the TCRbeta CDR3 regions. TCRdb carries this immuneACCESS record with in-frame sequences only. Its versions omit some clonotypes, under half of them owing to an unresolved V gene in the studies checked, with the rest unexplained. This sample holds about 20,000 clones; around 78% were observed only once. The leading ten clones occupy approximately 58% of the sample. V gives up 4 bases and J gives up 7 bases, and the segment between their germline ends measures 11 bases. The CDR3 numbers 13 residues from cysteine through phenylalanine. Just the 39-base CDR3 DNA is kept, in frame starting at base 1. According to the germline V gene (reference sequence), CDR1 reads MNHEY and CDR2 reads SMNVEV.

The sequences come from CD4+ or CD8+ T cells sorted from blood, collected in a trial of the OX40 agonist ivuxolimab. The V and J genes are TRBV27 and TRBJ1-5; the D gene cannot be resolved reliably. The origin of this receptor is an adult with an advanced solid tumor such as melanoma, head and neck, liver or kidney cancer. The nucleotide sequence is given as TGTGCCAGCAGTTCCGCCGTAGGCCAGCCCCAGCATTTT. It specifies CASSSAVGQPQHF.